This TCR beta chain came from a study of T cell changes during pregnancy in multiple sclerosis. Losses at the gene ends were 4 bases for V and 5 bases for J; bases not matched to a gene: 8. This CDR3 is 15 amino acids long. Germline values: CDR1 MDHEN, CDR2 SYDVKM. Method: immunoSEQ multiplex PCR; TCRdb's copy keeps in-frame clones and lacks some. The sample includes almost 65,000 clones, around 92% seen only once; the top ten take 2.3%. The starting material was peripheral blood, obtained in the first trimester of pregnancy. The chain carries TRBV28 and TRBJ2-7; 10 positions match TRBD2. The TCR was taken from a female donor with multiple sclerosis, enrolled in a pregnancy study. The CDR3 coding sequence is TGTGCCAGCAGTTCCACTAGCGGGAAAATGAACGAGCAGTACTTC. It specifies CASSSTSGKMNEQYF.